This TCR beta chain was documented in a study of response to subunit inactivated influenza vaccine. Study findings and constraints: The authors put forward the suggestion that each seasonal influenza vaccination may bring in only a limited number of new T cells.

This clonotype was detected ten times or more. Its cognate antigen is unknown. TCRdb used MiXCR to reprocess the RT-PCR reads, holding one entry per CDR3 protein. The repertoire holds 400,000 to 650,000 distinct CDR3 sequences, with 7.2% as singletons. Germline values: CDR1 MNHEY, CDR2 SVGEGT. This CDR3 region has 15 residues. V lost 8 bases and J lost 2, with 16 bases in between. The chain couples TRBV6-2 or TRBV6-3 to TRBJ2-1; tentatively, D is TRBD2 (5 bases). This TCR was recovered from a man aged 45-69 years who received an inactivated influenza vaccine. Source: PBMCs from blood, taken about 23 months after vaccination. The CDR3, as DNA: TGTGCCAGCTTCTCCCCCCGGGGAGCCTACAATGAGCAGTTCTTC. The encoded protein is CASFSPRGAYNEQFF.